Detailed here is one T cell receptor beta chain. Its antigen remains unidentified. The CDR3 runs 16 residues. V lost 0 bases and J lost 4; bases outside the gene matches: 4. The V gene's germline CDR1 is SGDLS and CDR2 YYNGEE. Only in-frame clones appear in the TCRdb table, and some are missing; sequencing was by immunoSEQ multiplex PCR. The repertoire includes about 64,000 clones, approximately 90% of them detected once, and around 1.7% sits in the top ten. This entry is derived from a study of cytomegalovirus exposure and HLA in healthy donors. Study-wide points: It was found in a later analysis that first-cohort TCR clusters tended to co-occur in the 130 or so validation repertoires. Diagnosis of cytomegalovirus status made by the classifier reportedly showed high specificity and sensitivity. Most TCR sequences were rare, but some public TCRs occurred in many donors.

Sequences were obtained from PBMCs. J is TRBJ2-1 and V is TRBV9, with TRBD2 matching 10 bases. This clonotype was obtained from a woman between 18 and 30 years old in good health and CMV-seronegative. DNA for the CDR3: TGTGCCAGCAGCGTAGGAGCGGGAGGGCCGTACAATGAGCAGTTCTTC. This translates into CASSVGAGGPYNEQFF. Looking up the rest from reference TRBV9 and TRBJ2-1 gives the full variable domain: DSGVTQTPKHLITATGQRVTLRCSPRSGDLSVYWYQQSLDQGLQFLIQYYNGEERAKGNILERFSAQQFPDLHSELNLSSLELGDSALYFCASSVGAGGPYNEQFFGPGTRLTVL.